Presented here are 15 T cell receptor beta chains from one specimen sequenced in a study of T cell responses to AZD1222 COVID-19 vaccine. Sequencing used immunoSEQ multiplex PCR; TCRdb keeps in-frame clones, though not all of them. The sample lists roughly 54,000 clones, more than 70% occurring once. Here the sequenced sample was peripheral blood, taken 28 days after the second AZD1222 dose. The source is an adult who received the AZD1222 COVID-19 vaccine.

The J gene is TRBJ2-2, the V gene TRBV10-3; 14 bases map to TRBD2. J gave up 6 bases and V 4 bases, and 4 bases lay outside the gene matches. Germline CDR1 ENHRY, CDR2 SYGVKD. This CDR3 contains 16 residues. DNA of the CDR3: TGTGCCATCAGTGCGAGACTAGCGGGAGGGGCCGGGGAGCTGTTTTTT. Translated, it gives CAISARLAGGAGELFF.

The V and J genes are TRBV5-4 and TRBJ2-7; TRBD2 aligns across 11 bases. Per the germline V gene, CDR1 is SGHNT and CDR2 is YYREEE (reference sequence). The junction had 9 bases not matched to a gene; V was cut back by 3 bases and J by 7 bases. The CDR3 length is 15 residues. Here the CDR3 DNA reads TGTGCCAGCAGCTCGATAGCGGGAGGGCCGGGGGAGCAGTACTTC. It specifies CASSSIAGGPGEQYF.

In the case of this clone: Other DNA sequences in the same sample also yield this CDR3. The genes are TRBV10-3 and TRBJ1-5; 7 bases fit TRBD1. The CDR3 loop spans 15 amino acids. Per germline, CDR1 ENHRY and CDR2 SYGVKD. V lost 6 bases to trimming and J lost 0 bases; unmatched junction nucleotides: 5. The CDR3 loop reads CAISEGQDSNQPQHF. The CDR3 DNA reads TGTGCCATCAGCGAAGGACAGGATAGCAATCAGCCCCAGCATTTT.

The V and J genes are TRBV5-4 and TRBJ1-1; a weak D match, TRBD1 (5 bases). This CDR3 comprises 15 residues. Germline values: CDR1 SGHNT, CDR2 YYREEE (reference sequence). V was pared by 4 bases and J by 3 bases, with 16 bases between. CDR3 sequence: CASSPGGARDTEAFF. The CDR3, as DNA: TGTGCCAGCAGCCCGGGCGGGGCCAGGGACACTGAAGCTTTCTTT. Full variable domain (rest looked up from reference TRBV5-4 and TRBJ1-1): ETGVTQSPTHLIKTRGQQVTLRCSSQSGHNTVSWYQQALGQGPQFIFQYYREEENGRGNFPPRFSGLQFPNYSSELNVNALELDDSALYLCASSPGGARDTEAFFGQGTRLTVV.

The chain carries TRBV5-3 and TRBJ2-3; D gene ambiguous. TRBV5-3 is assigned to the ORF class and has an uncertain function. The CDR3 extends over 17 amino acids. V lost 1 base, J lost 4 bases, and 19 bases lay in between. The CDR3 is CARSLFEESTGPDTQYF. The CDR3 bases are TGTGCCAGAAGCTTGTTTGAGGAGTCCACCGGCCCAGATACGCAGTATTTT.

The V and J genes are TRBV6-5 and TRBJ1-1; D is possibly TRBD1 (6 bases). Germline V gene lookup returns CDR1 MNHEY and CDR2 SVGAGI. Trimming shortened V by 7 bases and J by 8 bases, and 11 bases separated the two germline ends. This CDR3 region has 11 residues. CDR3 nucleotides: TGTGCCAGCATCTTAGGGGGGGAAGCTTTCTTT. It codes for CASILGGEAFF.

The chain has TRBV18 and TRBJ2-1; 8 nucleotides line up with TRBD2. Germline CDR1 reads KGHSH; CDR2 reads LQKENI. The CDR3 spans 14 residues. The ends lost 2 bases at V and 9 bases at J; junction bases unmatched: 6. The CDR3 is CASSPSGGRPEQFF. In nucleotides, the CDR3 is TGTGCCAGCTCACCAAGCGGCGGGAGGCCTGAGCAGTTCTTC.

The genes are TRBV7-2 and TRBJ1-4; a weak D match, TRBD1 (6 bases). Trimming removed 6 bases from V and 8 bases from J, with 19 bases in between. The CDR3 extends over 15 amino acids. The germline gives CDR1 SGHTA, CDR2 FQGNSA. As DNA, the CDR3 is TGTGCCAGCAGGCGGAGACAGGCTCGAGAGGAAAAACTGTTTTTT. As protein: CASRRRQAREEKLFF.

The CDR3 DNA sequence: TGTGCCAGCAGCTCCAGGGCAGCTGAAGCTTTCTTT. It translates to CASSSRAAEAFF. The rearrangement links TRBV11-3 to TRBJ1-1, with D possibly being TRBD1 (5 bases). This CDR3 region has 12 residues. Trimming took off 4 bases at V and 6 bases at J, with 9 bases between the two ends. Germline assignment: CDR1 SGHNT and CDR2 YENEEA.

The CDR3 nucleotides are TGTGCCAGCAGCTCCCGGCGGTTAGCGGGAGCATCGAGTTACAATGAGCAGTTCTTC. It yields the protein CASSSRRLAGASSYNEQFF. V is TRBV7-3 and J is TRBJ2-1, with TRBD2 matching 9 bases. This CDR3 has 19 residues. V shed 4 bases, J shed 4 bases, and the junction held 17 bases outside the gene matches. Germline assignment: CDR1 SGHTA and CDR2 FQGTGA. Full variable domain (remainder filled in from reference TRBV7-3 and TRBJ2-1): GAGVSQTPSNKVTEKGKYVELRCDPISGHTALYWYRQSLGQGPEFLIYFQGTGAADDSGLPNDRFFAVRPEGSVSTLKIQRTERGDSAVYLCASSSRRLAGASSYNEQFFGPGTRLTVL.

V is TRBV27 and J is TRBJ2-7; 8 bases line up with TRBD1. Germline-derived CDR1 and CDR2 are MNHEY and SMNVEV (reference sequence). V was pared by 6 bases and J by 3 bases, with 7 bases of the junction left unmatched. This CDR3 region has 14 residues. The CDR3 DNA reads as TGTGCCAGCAGGCCAGGACAGGGTTTCTACGAGCAGTACTTC. This translates into CASRPGQGFYEQYF.

Only a few counts were recorded for this clone. V gene TRBV4-2 combines with J gene TRBJ2-5; possibly TRBD1 or TRBD2 for D (6 bases each). Between the trimmed V and J ends, which lost 3 bases and 0 bases, there was a span of 11 bases. Germline lookup yields CDR1 LGHNA and CDR2 YNFKEQ. The CDR3 is 15 residues long. CDR3 residues: CASSQLRGDQETQYF. DNA of the CDR3: TGTGCCAGCAGCCAGCTTAGGGGGGACCAAGAGACCCAGTACTTC.

V and J are TRBV27 and TRBJ1-1; D is possibly TRBD1 (5 bases). V gave up 3 bases and J gave up 5 bases, with 19 bases separating them. Germline V gene lookup returns CDR1 MNHEY and CDR2 SMNVEV (reference sequence). The CDR3 is 16 residues long. The CDR3 loop reads CASSFHRAGAGTEAFF. The CDR3, as DNA: TGTGCCAGCAGTTTCCACCGGGCTGGGGCAGGGACTGAAGCTTTCTTT.

The chain combines TRBV15 with TRBJ2-2, with 12 bases that match TRBD2. CDR3 size: 16 residues. Germline CDR1 reads LNHNV; CDR2 reads YYDKDF (reference sequence). With 4 bases clipped from V and 5 bases from J, the junction kept 5 bases outside the gene matches. The CDR3 DNA sequence: TGTGCCACCAGCAATGGACTAGCGGGAATTACCGGGGAGCTGTTTTTT. Its protein product is CATSNGLAGITGELFF. The variable domain in full, completed from reference TRBV15 and TRBJ2-2, reads DAMVIQNPRYQVTQFGKPVTLSCSQTLNHNVMYWYQQKSSQAPKLLFHYYDKDFNNEADTPDNFQSRRPNTSFCFLDIRSPGLGDTAMYLCATSNGLAGITGELFFGEGSRLTVL.

This CDR3 is CASSEGQGATSRRGPYEQYF. The CDR3 coding sequence is TGTGCCAGCAGTGAGGGACAGGGGGCAACGAGTCGGCGGGGCCCCTACGAGCAGTACTTC. This chain uses TRBV2 with TRBJ2-7; 12 positions agree with TRBD1. CDR3 size: 20 residues. Per the germline V gene, CDR1 is SNHLY and CDR2 is FYNNEI. Losses at the gene ends were 3 bases for V and 2 bases for J; bases not matched to a gene: 17.